This T cell receptor (beta chain) was sequenced for a study of technical replicates of blood from a few donors. The table came from immunoSEQ multiplex PCR; TCRdb's copy has only in-frame clones and leaves some out. The data contain about 88,000 clones, approximately 94% of them singletons. The germline gives CDR1 SQVTM, CDR2 ANQGSEA. Trimming took off 5 bases at V and 3 bases at J, with 14 bases between the two ends. The CDR3 contains 13 residues. The specimen was T cells isolated from PBMCs. The J gene is TRBJ2-7, the V gene TRBV29-1; possible D gene TRBD1, 5 bases. The clonotype originates from a human donor in good health. The chain's CDR3 is CSVSWGQDYEQYF. DNA for the CDR3: TGCAGCGTTTCGTGGGGCCAGGACTACGAGCAGTACTTC.